Each of the 19 T cell receptor beta chains below was sequenced from the same sample in a study of CD8 T cells in ankylosing spondylitis. TCRdb analysed the 5' RACE reads with MiXCR anew, one entry per CDR3 protein. The repertoire holds approximately 190,000 distinct CDR3 sequences, with 10% to 15% as singletons. Sequenced input: blood, either unsorted or a sorted T cell fraction (not recorded which). Receptors were obtained from a female donor with ankylosing spondylitis or in good health (not recorded which).

This clonotype was observed at least ten times. The V gene is TRBV7-9, the J gene TRBJ2-1; 11 bases agree with TRBD2. The CDR3 has 18 residues. Germline-derived CDR1 and CDR2 are SEHNR and FQNEAQ (reference sequence). The V segment lost 5 bases and the J segment 4 bases; nucleotides outside the gene matches: 13. The chain's CDR3 is CASSLYRLAGTGYNEQFF. The DNA for the CDR3 is TGTGCCAGCAGCCTTTACCGACTAGCGGGGACGGGGTACAATGAGCAGTTCTTC.

This clonotype was counted between two and nine times. This chain joins TRBV2 and TRBJ2-1, with 7 positions matching TRBD2. The CDR3 is 14 residues long. Germline-derived CDR1 and CDR2 are SNHLY and FYNNEI. The junction had 4 bases not matched to a gene; V was cut back by 2 bases and J by 6 bases. CDR3 residues: CASSEPAGPNEQFF. CDR3 coding DNA: TGTGCCAGCAGTGAACCAGCGGGACCCAATGAGCAGTTCTTC.

The V call is TRBV20-1, the J call TRBJ2-1; D possibly corresponds to TRBD2 (6 bases). The CDR3 runs 16 residues. The germline V and J ends were trimmed by 1 base and 1 base, with 14 bases remaining between them. Germline V gives CDR1 DFQATT, CDR2 SNEGSKA (reference sequence). The chain's CDR3 is CSARGGFGGSYNEQFF. The CDR3 DNA sequence: TGCAGTGCTAGAGGAGGATTTGGAGGGTCCTACAATGAGCAGTTCTTC.

This clonotype has a count of ten or more. The chain recombines TRBV4-3 with TRBJ1-3, with D unresolved. The CDR3 is made up of 15 amino acids. Between the trimmed V and J ends, which lost 4 bases and 4 bases, there was a span of 14 bases. The germline CDR1 and CDR2 sequences are LGHNA and YSLEER. The CDR3 sequence: CASSPPWLVGNTIYF. CDR3 DNA sequence: TGCGCCAGCAGCCCCCCGTGGTTAGTAGGAAACACCATATATTTT.

This clonotype was picked up many times. The gene calls are TRBV5-1 and TRBJ2-6; D remains ambiguous. The CDR3 consists of 18 residues. Trimming removed 0 bases at V and 3 bases at J, with 16 bases between. In germline, CDR1 is SGHRS, CDR2 YFSETQ. The CDR3 DNA follows: TGCGCCAGCAGCTTGGAACCCCGGGCCTCCTATGGGGCCAACGTCCTGACTTTC. It encodes CASSLEPRASYGANVLTF.

The chain recombines TRBV20-1 with TRBJ2-1, with TRBD2 matching over 8 bases. The germline V gene has CDR1 DFQATT and CDR2 SNEGSKA (reference sequence). The trim removed 2 bases at V and 6 bases at J, leaving 6 bases unmatched. This CDR3 is 14 amino acids long. In DNA, the CDR3 is TGCAGTGCTAGAACAGCGGGAGACCCCAATGAGCAGTTCTTC. Protein: CSARTAGDPNEQFF.

This clonotype was picked up many times. The chain uses TRBV6-8 and TRBJ2-3; 12 bases agree with TRBD2. V shed 2 bases, J shed 2 bases, and the junction held 17 bases outside the gene matches. From germline, CDR1 is MNHGY and CDR2 SAAAGT. The CDR3 length is 21 residues. CDR3 loop: CASSYKRLAGASHPFTDTQYF. The CDR3 nucleotides read TGTGCCAGCAGTTACAAGAGACTAGCGGGAGCCTCCCACCCCTTCACAGATACGCAGTATTTT.

This clonotype came up many times. The J gene is TRBJ1-2, the V gene TRBV6-5; D uncertain. This CDR3 comprises 13 residues. Looked up from germline, CDR1 is MNHEY and CDR2 is SVGAGI. V was shortened by 4 bases and J by 2 bases, with 8 bases between the two germline ends. CDR3 bases: TGTGCCAGCAGTTTACTAGTGAACTATGGCTACACCTTC. This encodes CASSLLVNYGYTF.

The V gene is TRBV2, the J gene TRBJ1-2; the D gene is possibly TRBD1 (5 bases). Trimming took off 8 bases at V and 1 base at J, with 11 bases between the two ends. This CDR3 has 13 amino acids. Germline V gene data show CDR1 as SNHLY and CDR2 as FYNNEI. Here the CDR3 DNA reads TGTGCCAGCGCCCAGGGTGGTAACTATGGCTACACCTTC. Amino acids: CASAQGGNYGYTF.

In this sample, this clonotype turned up many times. This sequence joins TRBV29-1 and TRBJ2-1, with 8 bases that match TRBD1. This CDR3 has 14 amino acids. Germline V lookup: CDR1 SQVTM, CDR2 ANQGSEA. V shed 4 bases, J shed 5 bases, and the junction held 7 bases outside the gene matches. CDR3 loop: CSVASGQVNNEQFF. The CDR3 DNA sequence: TGCAGCGTTGCCTCGGGACAGGTTAACAATGAGCAGTTCTTC.

This clonotype occurred many times. The CDR3 DNA is TGCAGTGCGGGGACAGGGTACTCCTACGAGCAGTACTTC. Translating gives CSAGTGYSYEQYF. V usage is TRBV20-1 and J usage is TRBJ2-7, with TRBD1 identical over 9 bases. The germline CDR1 and CDR2 sequences are DFQATT and SNEGSKA (reference sequence). The trim removed 6 bases at V and 0 bases at J, leaving 3 bases unmatched. This CDR3 is 13 amino acids long.

The chain has TRBV15 and TRBJ1-5; 9 positions agree with TRBD1. The germline V gene has CDR1 LNHNV and CDR2 YYDKDF (reference sequence). The CDR3 has 17 amino acids. The J segment lost 5 bases and the V segment lost 0 bases, leaving 8 bases of the junction unmatched. The CDR3 protein is CATSREQGARSDQPQHF. The CDR3 nucleotides read TGTGCCACCAGCAGAGAACAGGGGGCTCGCTCGGATCAGCCCCAGCATTTT.

This clonotype was seen more than once but under ten times. The chain uses TRBV7-3 and TRBJ2-5; 9 positions agree with TRBD1. Trimming at V came to 5 bases and at J to 4 bases, leaving 11 bases not matched to a gene. Germline lookup yields CDR1 SGHTA and CDR2 FQGTGA. This CDR3 has 16 residues. CDR3 loop: CASSALGTGFLETQYF. In DNA, the CDR3 is TGTGCCAGCAGCGCGCTCGGGACAGGGTTTTTAGAGACCCAGTACTTC. Full variable domain (rest looked up from reference TRBV7-3 and TRBJ2-5): GAGVSQTPSNKVTEKGKYVELRCDPISGHTALYWYRQSLGQGPEFLIYFQGTGAADDSGLPNDRFFAVRPEGSVSTLKIQRTERGDSAVYLCASSALGTGFLETQYFGPGTRLLVL.

This clonotype was counted many times. The CDR3 loop reads CASSHRIADPYNEQFF. CDR3 DNA: TGTGCCAGCAGCCATAGGATAGCGGACCCCTACAATGAGCAGTTCTTC. The J gene is TRBJ2-1, the V gene TRBV7-3, with D possibly TRBD2 on 6 matching bases. This CDR3 has 16 amino acids. V gave up 5 bases and J gave up 2 bases, with 16 bases separating them. Per germline, CDR1 SGHTA and CDR2 FQGTGA.

This clonotype came up many times. The rearrangement links TRBV6-2 or TRBV6-3 to TRBJ2-1, with 8 bases fitting TRBD2. This CDR3 spans 11 amino acids. The germline CDR1 and CDR2 sequences are MNHEY and SVGEGT. With 7 bases clipped from V and 12 bases from J, the junction kept 5 bases outside the gene matches. The CDR3 coding sequence is TGTGCCAGCACTCAAGGACTAGCGCAGTTCTTC. The encoded protein is CASTQGLAQFF.

The chain joins TRBV6-1 to TRBJ2-5; D possibly matches TRBD1 or TRBD2 (5 bases each). Trimming left V 7 bases short and J 2 bases short, with 14 bases between. CDR1 and CDR2 (germline): MNHNS, SASEGT. CDR3 size: 14 residues. CDR3 sequence (DNA): TGTGCCAGCAAATCCGGGGCCTCTCAAGAGACCCAGTACTTC. Protein: CASKSGASQETQYF.

This chain uses TRBV7-2 with TRBJ2-3; 9 positions match TRBD2. The V gene's germline CDR1 is SGHTA and CDR2 FQGNSA. The CDR3 runs to 14 residues. The trim removed 5 bases at V and 1 base at J, leaving 1 base unmatched. The CDR3 DNA is TGTGCCAGCAGCAGGACTAGCGGCACAGATACGCAGTATTTT. The encoded protein is CASSRTSGTDTQYF.

About this clonotype: Compared with germline, one end of the junction differs, possibly owing to a read error. The chain uses TRBV6-2 or TRBV6-3 and TRBJ2-7, with a tentative D call TRBD1 (6 bases). The CDR3 runs 12 residues. Germline CDR1 and CDR2: MNHEY and SVGEGT. CDR3 region: CASTRTAYEEYF. As DNA, the CDR3 is TGTGCCAGCACCCGGACAGCCTACGAGGAGTACTTC.

The chain recombines TRBV11-3 with TRBJ2-2; D is ambiguous. CDR3 length: 13 amino acids. V lost 3 bases to trimming and J lost 8 bases, with 10 bases between them. The germline V gene has CDR1 SGHNT and CDR2 YENEEA. The CDR3 loop reads CASSLRPSGELFF. CDR3 coding DNA: TGTGCCAGCAGCTTGAGGCCCTCGGGGGAGCTGTTTTTT. The whole variable domain, filled in from reference TRBV11-3 and TRBJ2-2, reads EAGVVQSPRYKIIEKKQPVAFWCNPISGHNTLYWYLQNLGQGPELLIRYENEEAVDDSQLPKDRFSAERLKGVDSTLKIQPAELGDSAVYLCASSLRPSGELFFGEGSRLTVL.